This T cell receptor beta chain was observed in a study of cytomegalovirus exposure and HLA in healthy donors (dated by TCRdb to the late 2010s). Background on the whole study: An earlier analysis of 587 of the donors reported about 250 Gb of sequence data and 117 million unique TCR beta sequences from about 200 million T cells. Roughly 300 gigabases of sequencing data and approximately 93 million unique TCR sequences were included in an early release covering about 700 HLA-typed donors. Of the roughly 400 genotyped donors, 75% to 85% were placed in the genetic ancestry cluster associated with self-reported Caucasian donors. The aim of the study was to test whether cataloging public T cell receptors could identify signatures of past pathogen exposure. The T cell repertoires of 666 subjects were profiled by immunosequencing and related to cytomegalovirus serostatus. Along with the roughly 670-subject first cohort, a separate validation cohort of over a hundred different subjects was used. The study combined high-throughput TCR immunosequencing, statistical association of individual TCRs with disease status, and machine learning to predict cytomegalovirus infection status. A later analysis re-examined previously published TCR beta repertoires from about 700 donors and added high-resolution HLA genotyping to investigate patterns of TCR occurrence. Rather than using new phenotypic data, the later analysis identified candidate immune exposures from TCR beta sequences and from how often those sequences occurred across donors. In an earlier analysis of roughly 540 of the donors, high-throughput TCR beta sequencing was used to judge whether each TCR beta V gene segment behaved as functional or pseudogenic. Donor age, sex, ethnicity and CMV serostatus were collected together with the repertoire data. In a later genetic analysis, genome-wide SNP genotypes for about 55% of the roughly 700 donors were used, and that subset was treated as a discovery cohort. Every repertoire in the discovery cohort had been generated on one and the same sequencing platform. HLA typing covered class I and class II loci at four-digit resolution. Typing coverage differed by locus: A, B, C, DRB1 and DQB1 were typed in about 629-640 donors, DQA1 in 522, DPA1 in 600 to 610, and DPB1 in roughly 450. Five DR-DQ haplotypes were treated as single units for association and clustering because of strong linkage in the cohort. Among almost 400 genotyped donors of the cohort, an average of approximately 240,000 unique TCR beta nucleotide sequences were sequenced per donor, roughly a sixth of them non-productive. The research as a whole found: The sequencing pipeline was judged likely to have produced a cluster of highly shared sequence variants as a technical artifact. The authors suggested that the approach could potentially be extended to other disease states and immunological phenotypes. This cohort had only TCR beta chains sequenced, and the lack of alpha or paired-chain data limited which features could be detected. Several of the top co-occurrence clusters appeared to be linked to parvovirus B19, influenza, CMV and Epstein-Barr virus, according to a later analysis. HLA typing was unavailable for some donors at each locus, so association tests used only the typed subset. A later analysis found that most CMV-associated TCR beta chains appeared HLA-restricted, with HLA associations seemingly driven largely by CMV exposure. The presence/absence analyses assumed that sequencing depth was roughly uniform across donors, and that assumption may not be true. In vitro tests confirmed that three of the cytomegalovirus-associated TCR beta chains recognize cytomegalovirus antigens. Immune exposure information for the cohort was limited to CMV serostatus. In a later analysis, HLA-associated TCR beta chains were found to be more clonally expanded and to have lower generation probabilities than equally common non-associated chains. Because counts were too low, about 18 rarely observed V segments, including chromosome 9 orphons, were left out of the earlier analysis of approximately 500 of the donors. In the study, some 180 TCR beta chains were listed as associated with cytomegalovirus. Linkage disequilibrium might explain the correlated functional status among segregating V segments, but an unknown experimental factor could not be ruled out. A further reported finding was that TCR beta sequences accurately predicted the HLA-A and HLA-B alleles for most subjects in the first cohort. The classifier was reported to diagnose cytomegalovirus status with high specificity and sensitivity in both the original and validation cohorts. A later genetic analysis reported fewer N-insertions in productive TCRs among donors in an Asian-associated ancestry cluster than the roughly 640-donor mean. An earlier analysis of 587 of the donors showed that most TCR beta V segments appeared in productive rearrangements either about 87% or about 30% of the time, which broadly matched IMGT annotations. According to a later analysis, TCR association rates differed among HLA loci, with DRB1 alleles showing the most associated TCRs and HLA-C alleles showing the fewest. The 87-base-pair reads could not distinguish some IMGT-functional V segments, including TRBV6-2 and TRBV6-3, so those segments were excluded. An association between a missense DCLRE1C variant and V-gene and J-gene trimming of TCR beta chains was found in a later genetic analysis and replicated in an independent cohort. Strong co-occurrence of HLA alleles, especially DR and DQ, made assigning TCR associations to individual alleles difficult. Most TCR sequences were seen in very few donors, while some public TCRs were found in many individuals. A later analysis associated 15,000 to 20,000 TCR beta sequences with specific HLA alleles at a false discovery rate of 0.05.

CDR3 length: 16 amino acids, cysteine to phenylalanine. Left in the record is the CDR3 DNA by itself, 48 bases read in frame from the first base. The germline V gene encodes CDR1 SGHRS and CDR2 YFSETQ. The junction shows trimming of 3 bases on V and 4 bases on J, and the gene matches do not reach 9 bases of it. Concerning this clone: Its recognized antigen is unknown.

The cohort comprised 710 or so healthy bone marrow donors. Cohort members were all nominally healthy when sampled, although unrecorded immune exposures were likely present. Of the 650 to 750 cohort members, about 280 had positive CMV serostatus and fewer than 450 had negative CMV serostatus, and CMV serostatus was not recorded for the donor. Every donor gave a peripheral blood sample, and the peripheral blood mononuclear cells from that sample were used for TCR beta sequencing. Genomic DNA extraction from the blood cell samples was performed with the Qiagen DNeasy Blood Extraction Kit. Libraries were prepared through the immunoSEQ multiplex PCR assay. The multiplex PCR relied on a mix of 60 forward primers for TCR Vbeta segments and 13 reverse primers for TCR Jbeta segments. A multiplex PCR assay on genomic DNA amplified the CDR3 region of rearranged TCR beta genes. On the Illumina HiSeq System, the amplified TCR beta libraries were sequenced as 87-base-pair reads. From the authors' description of their analysis: Across the 500 to 750 repertoires, a later analysis counted some 81 million unique TCR beta chains, around 11 million of which were shared by at least two donors. To remove PCR and sequencing errors, raw reads were error-corrected and collapsed into unique sequences using a nearest-neighbor algorithm that merged closely related sequences. To assign V, D and J gene segments, CDR3 sequences were aligned to IMGT reference sequences. For a sequence to be retained, a match of at least six nucleotides was required to both a V gene segment and a J gene segment. A rearrangement was called productive if the CDR3 had no stop codons and remained in frame with V and J, and every other rearrangement was called non-productive. Following IMGT convention, CDR3 was defined as the stretch from the second conserved V-encoded cysteine up to the conserved J-encoded phenylalanine. Sequences without an unambiguous match to a single V gene segment were excluded from the earlier analysis of several hundred of the donors. An earlier analysis of just under 600 of the donors called V segments functional above 56.7% productive rearrangements and segregating when the between-donor standard deviation exceeded 5%. A statistical classification framework was developed to diagnose cytomegalovirus status using the catalog of TCR beta chain sequences. A later analysis assigned V and J genes by comparing TCR nucleotide sequences with IMGT/GENE-DB human TR gene sequences. Using the TCRdist pipeline, a later analysis assigned CDR3 sequences along with most-parsimonious VDJ recombination scenarios. In a later analysis, every TCR beta chain was defined by the combination of its CDR3 amino acid sequence and its V-gene family, and reads without a unique V-gene family were dropped. In a later analysis, nearly 600 highly shared, low-generation-probability nucleotide sequences were removed to address suspected cross-contamination and a sequencing artifact. For each public chain, a later analysis derived a clonal expansion index from normalized ranks of inferred template counts within each repertoire. In a later analysis, generation probabilities were computed with a VDJ recombination model fitted to out-of-frame rearrangements, and the resulting probabilities were checked against IGoR. In a later analysis, hypergeometric tests were used to score TCR-TCR, TCR-HLA and TCR-CMV co-occurrence, with a repertoire-size bias correction applied to TCR pairs. False discovery rates were estimated in a later analysis by permuting HLA or CMV assignments 20 times. A later analysis grouped co-occurring TCRs with DBSCAN, adding TCRdist sequence similarity when clustering within HLA-allele-positive subsets. Repertoires with fewer than 30,000 or more than 120,000 public chains, plus five repertoires with anomalous nucleotide sharing, were excluded from co-occurrence clustering. TCRdb mirrors the immuneACCESS table, restricted to in-frame sequences. Some clones are absent from its copies; in checked studies, under half trace to an unresolved V gene, and the reason for the others is unknown. That table is the source of V, J and clone size, and D and trimming were worked out from the DNA. In this sample's table one finds tens of thousands of clones. The top ten hold over 5.5% of the sample.

The TCR was taken from a human donor in good health. The sequenced sample consisted of PBMCs. Recombination connected TRBV5-1 to TRBJ2-1; TRBD2 aligns with 8 central bases. The CDR3 has the sequence CASSSRLARRYNEQFF. The sequence in DNA is TGCGCCAGCAGCTCGCGACTAGCGAGGCGATACAATGAGCAGTTCTTC.